This TCR beta chain is from a study of post-analysis software for immune sequencing data. Germline CDR1 and CDR2: SGDLS and YYNGEE. The junction had 8 bases not matched to a gene; V was cut back by 4 bases and J by 6 bases. This CDR3 has 14 amino acids. General study findings and limits: Significantly lower normalized Chao1 diversity was found in patients with multiple sclerosis relative to controls. Patients had higher frequencies than controls of five TRBV segments, including TRBV5-6, TRBV5-1 and TRBV20-1.

Only a few counts were recorded for this clonotype. The antigen is unknown. Unique molecular identifiers were present in the TCR beta cDNA libraries. It was from roughly 1 to 10 million T cells that approximately 500,000 cDNA molecules came. TCRdb processed the PCR reads anew with MiXCR; each CDR3 protein has one entry. The sample has roughly 650,000 distinct CDR3 sequences, approximately 59% seen once. The rearrangement links TRBV9 to TRBJ2-5, with TRBD1 matching 8 bases. The sequenced material came from blood. The clonotype was recovered from a girl aged 2 to 10 with multiple sclerosis. The CDR3 nucleotides read TGTGCCAGCAGCCCACAGGGGGGACGGCAGACCCAGTACTTC. It yields the protein CASSPQGGRQTQYF.